The 18 T cell receptor beta chains below come from one sample, sequenced in a study of T-cell reconstitution after alpha-beta-depleted transplantation in children. The TCRbeta library incorporated unique molecular identifiers. Using its own MiXCR run on the PCR reads, TCRdb lists one record per CDR3 protein. Of hundreds of thousands of distinct CDR3 sequences in the sample, approximately 12% were seen once. This material consisted of PBMCs from the stem cell graft donor, taken from the stem cell graft. Receptors were obtained from a human donor who donated a stem cell graft to a child with combined immunodeficiency.

This clonotype was detected only a few times. In nucleotides, the CDR3 is TGTGCCAGCACCGAAGGGCGGAGACACTACAATGAGCAGTTCTTC. This gives the protein CASTEGRRHYNEQFF. This rearrangement joins TRBV13 to TRBJ2-1; D not resolved. Germline V lookup: CDR1 PRHDT, CDR2 FYEKMQ (reference sequence). This CDR3 is built from 15 residues. V was shortened by 7 bases and J by 3 bases, with 16 bases between the two germline ends.

This clonotype was observed a handful of times. The V and J genes are TRBV11-2 and TRBJ2-1; perhaps TRBD2 as D (6 bases). The CDR3 runs to 12 residues. Trimming removed 5 bases at V and 10 bases at J, with 12 bases between. Per germline, CDR1 SGHAT and CDR2 FQNNGV. This CDR3 reads CASSTIAGEQFF. The CDR3 DNA reads as TGTGCCAGCAGCACTATTGCGGGAGAGCAGTTCTTC. The entire variable domain, with the rest obtained from reference TRBV11-2 and TRBJ2-1, is as follows: EAGVAQSPRYKIIEKRQSVAFWCNPISGHATLYWYQQILGQGPKLLIQFQNNGVVDDSQLPKDRFSAERLKGVDSTLKIQPAKLEDSAVYLCASSTIAGEQFFGPGTRLTVL.

The chain links TRBV3-1 to TRBJ1-6; D not certain. The ends were cut back, 0 bases at V and 7 bases at J, with 13 bases in the middle. In germline, CDR1 is LGHDT, CDR2 YNNKEL (reference sequence). The CDR3 has 16 amino acids. CDR3 nucleotide sequence: TGTGCCAGCAGCCAAGATAGCACCGGGCGGAATTCACCCCTCCACTTT. Protein product: CASSQDSTGRNSPLHF.

This clonotype turned up a few times. CDR3 coding DNA: TGCGCCAGCAGCTTGGGTCTAGGAACGAACACCGGGGAGCTGTTTTTT. Its translation: CASSLGLGTNTGELFF. The chain couples TRBV5-1 to TRBJ2-2; D unclear. V gave up 0 bases and J gave up 0 bases, with 9 bases separating them. In germline, CDR1 is SGHRS, CDR2 YFSETQ. The CDR3 extends over 16 amino acids.

This clonotype was seen repeatedly, ten times or more. The rearrangement links TRBV6-5 to TRBJ1-2, with D unclear. This CDR3 has 13 amino acids. The germline gives CDR1 MNHEY, CDR2 SVGAGI. V lost 0 bases, J lost 4 bases, and 6 bases lay in between. Written as DNA, the CDR3 is TGTGCCAGCAGTTACTCGGGAAGCTATGGCTACACCTTC. The encoded protein is CASSYSGSYGYTF.

Many counts were recorded for this clonotype. The gene calls are TRBV5-5 and TRBJ2-1; possibly TRBD2 for D (6 bases). The CDR3 has 15 amino acids. Germline V lookup: CDR1 SGHKS, CDR2 YYEKEE (reference sequence). Trimming pared 6 bases from V and 0 bases from J, leaving 13 bases between. CDR3 nucleotide sequence: TGTGCCAGCACCTCGGAGGGCCGCTCCTACAATGAGCAGTTCTTC. Amino acids: CASTSEGRSYNEQFF.

This clonotype was observed a handful of times. This chain joins TRBV7-8 and TRBJ2-5; 11 bases agree with TRBD2. Germline V lookup: CDR1 SGHVS, CDR2 FQNEAQ. The V gene end was trimmed by 4 bases and the J gene end by 5 bases; junction bases not matched to a gene: 9. The CDR3 contains 16 residues. The CDR3 spells CASSSLTSGGEETQYF. CDR3 coding DNA: TGTGCCAGCAGCTCTCTTACTAGCGGGGGTGAGGAGACCCAGTACTTC.

This clonotype has more than one count but fewer than ten. The chain recombines TRBV4-2 with TRBJ2-2; D is ambiguous. V was clipped by 2 bases and J by 2 bases, with 12 bases between them. Germline lookup yields CDR1 LGHNA and CDR2 YNFKEQ. The CDR3 extends over 16 amino acids. In nucleotides, the CDR3 is TGTGCCAGCAGCCAACGCCGGCGACAAAACACCGGGGAGCTGTTTTTT. This translates into CASSQRRRQNTGELFF.

Concerning this clonotype: This may arise from a read error, as a much more abundant clone is one base away. This rearrangement joins TRBV10-3 to TRBJ1-2; D is perhaps TRBD1 (6 bases). V dropped 4 bases and J dropped 4 bases, with 16 bases sitting between them. Germline CDR1 is ENHRY and CDR2 is SYGVKD. The CDR3 spans 15 residues. CDR3 nucleotides: TGTGCCATCAGTGGGGAAACAGGGAACTTCTATGGCTACACCTTC. Translating it yields CAISGETGNFYGYTF.

As to this clonotype: This could be a read error, since a much larger clone is one nucleotide away. The CDR3 region has the DNA TGCAGCGTTGCAGATACGCAGTATTTT. Its translation is CSVADTQYF. The chain employs TRBV29-1 and TRBJ2-3; D is ambiguous. CDR3 size: 9 residues. CDR1 is SQVTM and CDR2 is ANQGSEA in the germline V gene. Trimming removed 4 bases at V and 4 bases at J, with 0 bases between.

The chain joins TRBV12-3 or TRBV12-4 to TRBJ2-5; 10 bases are a match to TRBD2. Trimming cost V 6 bases and J 5 bases; bases outside gene matches: 15. The CDR3 covers 17 residues. The CDR3 reads CASSPTVLAGGLETQYF. The CDR3 DNA sequence: TGTGCCAGCAGCCCCACCGTGTTAGCGGGAGGTTTGGAGACCCAGTACTTC.

This clonotype has a count of ten or more. The rearrangement uses TRBV6-2 or TRBV6-3 and TRBJ2-1; 10 positions match TRBD2. Germline V gene sequence: CDR1 MNHEY, CDR2 SVGEGT. The CDR3 covers 15 residues. V dropped 6 bases and J dropped 3; count of bases not matched to a gene: 5. CDR3 sequence: CASRKTSGFYNEQFF. In DNA, the CDR3 is TGTGCCAGCAGGAAGACTAGCGGGTTCTACAATGAGCAGTTCTTC.

This sequence joins TRBV28 and TRBJ2-3; no definite D call. This CDR3 spans 19 amino acids. Looked up from germline, CDR1 is MDHEN and CDR2 is SYDVKM. Trimming took off 0 bases at V and 4 bases at J, with 23 bases between the two ends. This chain's CDR3 is CASSLWVEFGRGESDTQYF. CDR3 in DNA: TGTGCCAGCAGTTTATGGGTAGAGTTCGGCCGAGGAGAGTCAGATACGCAGTATTTT.

Many counts were recorded for this clonotype. The J gene is TRBJ2-5, the V gene TRBV28; D is uncertain. CDR1 MDHEN and CDR2 SYDVKM come from the germline V gene. The CDR3 covers 14 residues. The V end lost 2 bases, the J end lost 1 base, and 8 bases lay between the germline ends. For the CDR3, the DNA is TGTGCCAGCAGTTTAATAAGGACCCAAGAGACCCAGTACTTC. Its translation: CASSLIRTQETQYF.

The chain couples TRBV25-1 to TRBJ2-1, with 9 bases fitting TRBD2. This CDR3 is built from 17 residues. V lost 5 bases, J lost 8 bases, and 16 bases stayed unmatched. Germline CDR1 MGHDK, CDR2 SYGVNS. The CDR3 sequence: CASSHPGAVAGVHEQFF. CDR3 in DNA: TGTGCCAGCAGTCACCCCGGGGCGGTAGCGGGAGTTCATGAGCAGTTCTTC.

This clonotype was seen a few times. V and J are TRBV7-2 and TRBJ2-7; 12 bases align to TRBD2. This CDR3 spans 15 amino acids. Germline assignment: CDR1 SGHTA and CDR2 FQGNSA. J lost 4 bases, V lost 5 bases, and 6 bases had no gene match. CDR3 region: CASSPPSGRGYEQYF. The CDR3 DNA reads TGTGCCAGCAGCCCCCCTAGCGGGAGGGGGTACGAGCAGTACTTC. The variable domain in full, with the rest retrieved from reference TRBV7-2 and TRBJ2-7, is GAGVSQSPSNKVTEKGKDVELRCDPISGHTALYWYRQSLGQGLEFLIYFQGNSAPDKSGLPSDRFSAERTGGSVSTLTIQRTQQEDSAVYLCASSPPSGRGYEQYFGPGTRLTVT.

This clonotype was detected many times. This chain connects TRBV12-3 or TRBV12-4 to TRBJ2-1; TRBD2 matches 15 bases. This CDR3 contains 12 residues. The ends lost 5 bases at V and 15 bases at J; junction bases unmatched: 2. In nucleotides, the CDR3 is TGTGCCAGCAGTACGGGACTAGCGGGAGGGTTCTTC. Translating it yields CASSTGLAGGFF.

This clonotype has ten or more counts. The chain uses TRBV20-1 and TRBJ2-7; weak D call: TRBD2 (6 bases). Germline CDR1 and CDR2: DFQATT and SNEGSKA (reference sequence). The V gene lost 2 bases and the J gene lost 6 bases, with 20 bases spanning the gap. CDR3 length equals 15 residues. The CDR3 region has the DNA TGCAGTGCTAGATCGTTCACCGGGAGTATAGTCGAGCAGTACTTC. Its translation: CSARSFTGSIVEQYF.